This entry lists 27 T cell receptor beta chains sequenced from one sample in a study of T cells after yellow fever vaccination. Each CDR3 protein is one row after TCRdb ran MiXCR on the 5' RACE reads. Of about 4,400 distinct CDR3 sequences listed, 7.6% are singletons. Sequencing was performed on PBMCs, either bulk or a sorted T-cell subset (CD4+, CD8+, memory, or dextramer-sorted; not recorded which), taken 15 days after the yellow fever booster vaccination. All receptors derive from a man younger than 40 who received the YFV17D yellow fever vaccine.

There are a few counts of this clonotype. The V call is TRBV3-1, the J call TRBJ1-2, with TRBD1 matching 9 bases. Germline CDR1 LGHDT, CDR2 YNNKEL (reference sequence). This CDR3 is 15 amino acids long. J lost 9 bases, V lost 10 bases, and 18 bases had no gene match. CDR3 DNA sequence: TGTGCCACCACCAGCCAGGACAGGGGCGATCTCCGCTACACCTTC. Translating gives CATTSQDRGDLRYTF.

By sample share, this clonotype is medium-sized. The gene calls are TRBV4-3 and TRBJ2-3, with no clear D. The CDR3 sequence is 13 residues long. V gave up 0 bases and J gave up 8 bases, with 9 bases separating them. Germline V gene data show CDR1 as LGHNA and CDR2 as YSLEER. As DNA, the CDR3 is TGCGCCAGCAGCCAAGAACCTACGGGTACGCAGTATTTT. This encodes CASSQEPTGTQYF.

By share of the sample, this clonotype is medium-sized. The chain combines TRBV5-4 with TRBJ2-1; 11 bases align to TRBD2. Germline values: CDR1 SGHNT, CDR2 YYREEE (reference sequence). This CDR3 is 15 amino acids long. Trimming at V came to 2 bases and at J to 6 bases, leaving 4 bases not matched to a gene. CDR3 coding DNA: TGTGCCAGCAGCTTTACTAGCGGGAGTTCCAATGAGCAGTTCTTC. This translates into CASSFTSGSSNEQFF.

This clonotype was seen many times. The chain employs TRBV19 and TRBJ1-1; 8 bases are shared with TRBD1. The CDR3 totals 17 residues. The V segment lost 4 bases and the J segment 1 base; nucleotides outside the gene matches: 11. Germline CDR1 is LNHDA and CDR2 is SQIVND (reference sequence). The CDR3 loop is CASSRGPYDRGNTEAFF. CDR3 sequence (DNA): TGTGCCAGTAGTAGGGGGCCCTACGACAGGGGGAACACTGAAGCTTTCTTT.

This clonotype was observed a handful of times. This rearrangement joins TRBV7-2 to TRBJ2-5; 9 positions match TRBD2. This CDR3 spans 16 amino acids. After removal of 1 base from V and 4 bases from J, the junction contained 7 bases not matched to a gene. CDR1 is SGHTA, CDR2 FQGNSA, per germline. Here the CDR3 reads CASSLEASGIRETQYF. The CDR3 DNA is TGTGCCAGCAGCTTAGAGGCTAGCGGGATTCGAGAGACCCAGTACTTC.

By sample fraction, this clonotype is medium-sized (0.01 to 0.1%). The chain carries TRBV7-3 and TRBJ2-7; possibly TRBD1 for D (5 bases). Between the trimmed V and J ends, which lost 11 bases and 0 bases, there was a span of 17 bases. This CDR3 comprises 14 residues. The germline CDR1 and CDR2 sequences are SGHTA and FQGTGA. This chain's CDR3 is CASKDTEVSYEQYF. The CDR3 DNA follows: TGTGCCTCCAAGGACACCGAAGTCTCCTACGAGCAGTACTTC.

This clonotype ranks as medium-sized (0.01 to 0.1%). The rearrangement links TRBV20-1 to TRBJ2-5; D unclear. The CDR3 has 13 amino acids. Trimming removed 4 bases at V and 4 bases at J, with 13 bases between. Per germline, CDR1 DFQATT and CDR2 SNEGSKA (reference sequence). CDR3 in amino acids: CSAMSLLLETQYF. The DNA of the CDR3 is TGCAGTGCTATGTCCCTCCTTTTAGAGACCCAGTACTTC.

This chain joins TRBV7-3 and TRBJ2-1; no definite D call. Trimming stripped 0 bases from V and 7 bases from J, with 10 bases between. The CDR3 runs to 14 residues. Germline V CDR1 and CDR2: SGHTA, FQGTGA. CDR3 DNA sequence: TGTGCCAGCAGCTTAACGTTGGAACCTAATGAGCAGTTCTTC. It is translated as CASSLTLEPNEQFF.

Turning to this clonotype: A much larger clone lies a single base off, so this may be a read error. The CDR3 sequence: CASSAGETQYF. Here the CDR3 DNA reads TGTGCCAGCAGCGCGGGGGAGACCCAGTACTTC. V usage is TRBV7-2 and J usage is TRBJ2-5, with D maybe TRBD2 (6 bases). Germline assignment: CDR1 SGHTA and CDR2 FQGNSA. The CDR3 length is 11 residues. V gave up 5 bases and J gave up 5 bases, with 6 bases separating them. The full variable domain, its missing parts supplied by reference TRBV7-2 and TRBJ2-5, is GAGVSQSPSNKVTEKGKDVELRCDPISGHTALYWYRQSLGQGLEFLIYFQGNSAPDKSGLPSDRFSAERTGGSVSTLTIQRTQQEDSAVYLCASSAGETQYFGPGTRLLVL.

In its sample, this clonotype is medium-sized (0.01 to 0.1%). This chain connects TRBV7-3 to TRBJ2-1; a possible D gene is TRBD2 (6 bases). V shed 1 base and J shed 7 bases, with 14 bases lying between them. In germline, CDR1 is SGHTA, CDR2 FQGTGA. This CDR3 contains 15 residues. CDR3 loop: CASSLIGGKVNEQFF. CDR3 nucleotide sequence: TGTGCCAGCAGCTTAATTGGCGGGAAGGTTAATGAGCAGTTCTTC.

The table lists this clonotype with a count of one. The chain recombines TRBV7-2 with TRBJ2-1; the D gene is possibly TRBD1 (5 bases). CDR1 SGHTA and CDR2 FQGNSA come from the germline V gene. The CDR3 consists of 14 residues. With 9 bases removed from V and 7 bases from J, the gap between germline ends came to 19 bases. The CDR3 here is CARSTDQGANEQFF. CDR3 DNA sequence: TGTGCCAGAAGCACGGACCAAGGGGCTAATGAGCAGTTCTTC.

This clonotype is labeled as medium-sized. The genes are TRBV30 and TRBJ1-5, with D perhaps matching TRBD1 (6 bases). V shed 2 bases and J shed 7 bases, with 12 bases lying between them. The CDR3 contains 13 residues. Looked up from germline, CDR1 is GTSNPN and CDR2 is SVGIG (reference sequence). CDR3 nucleotides: TGTGCCTGGAGTTTGGGGGCTGGGCAGCCCCAGCATTTT. The encoded protein is CAWSLGAGQPQHF.

The V call is TRBV7-9, the J call TRBJ1-2, with 8 bases lining up with TRBD1. V shed 4 bases, J shed 7 bases, and the junction held 8 bases outside the gene matches. This CDR3 spans 14 amino acids. The germline CDR1 and CDR2 sequences are SEHNR and FQNEAQ (reference sequence). This CDR3 reads CASSSLTGVGGYTF. In nucleotides, the CDR3 is TGTGCCAGCAGCTCCTTGACAGGGGTGGGTGGCTACACCTTC.

This clonotype occurred many times. The chain uses TRBV19 and TRBJ1-1, with 10 nucleotides matching TRBD1. V shed 7 bases, J shed 6 bases, and the junction held 11 bases outside the gene matches. Germline V gene data show CDR1 as LNHDA and CDR2 as SQIVND (reference sequence). CDR3 length: 15 residues. CDR3 protein: CASIRSGDRGAEAFF. Here the CDR3 DNA reads TGTGCCAGTATCCGAAGCGGGGACAGGGGCGCTGAAGCTTTCTTT.

In its sample, this clonotype ranks as large. The J gene is TRBJ2-2, the V gene TRBV4-2; D tentatively fits TRBD1 or TRBD2 (6 bases each). This CDR3 spans 16 amino acids. Germline CDR1 and CDR2: LGHNA and YNFKEQ. V was cut by 0 bases and J by 6 bases, with 14 bases left in between. For the CDR3, the DNA is TGTGCCAGCAGCCAAGAAGGGGGGTTTGCTGCCGGGGAGCTGTTTTTT. Translating it yields CASSQEGGFAAGELFF.

This clonotype ranks as medium-sized (0.01 to 0.1%). The chain employs TRBV20-1 and TRBJ2-1; no definite D call. Trimming shortened V by 2 bases and J by 5 bases, and 1 base separated the two germline ends. This CDR3 region has 10 residues. Germline V gene lookup returns CDR1 DFQATT and CDR2 SNEGSKA (reference sequence). CDR3 coding DNA: TGCAGTGCTAGAAACAATGAGCAGTTCTTC. It yields the protein CSARNNEQFF.

Many counts were recorded for this clonotype. The chain has TRBV19 and TRBJ2-7, with TRBD1 identical over 11 bases. This CDR3 is 19 amino acids long. V shed 5 bases, J shed 0 bases, and the junction held 15 bases outside the gene matches. The germline V gene encodes CDR1 LNHDA and CDR2 SQIVND (reference sequence). CDR3 amino acids: CASSSLSGTGGFISYEQYF. CDR3 in DNA: TGTGCCAGTAGTTCACTTTCCGGGACAGGGGGTTTCATCTCCTACGAGCAGTACTTC.

This clonotype counts as medium-sized. This chain uses TRBV20-1 with TRBJ1-5; no clear D gene. Germline CDR1 and CDR2: DFQATT and SNEGSKA (reference sequence). The CDR3 loop spans 15 amino acids. V was shortened by 3 bases and J by 0 bases, with 12 bases between the two germline ends. The CDR3 reads CSASYLRSSNQPQHF. CDR3 in DNA: TGCAGTGCTAGTTACCTCAGATCTAGCAATCAGCCCCAGCATTTT.

Judged by abundance, this clonotype is medium-sized (0.01 to 0.1%). This chain joins TRBV20-1 and TRBJ2-2, with a tentative D call TRBD2 (7 bases). The germline CDR1 and CDR2 sequences are DFQATT and SNEGSKA (reference sequence). The CDR3 is 16 residues long. V dropped 2 bases and J dropped 4 bases, with 17 bases sitting between them. This chain's CDR3 is CSARPMGGQTTGELFF. The CDR3 nucleotides read TGCAGTGCTAGACCCATGGGGGGGCAGACCACCGGGGAGCTGTTTTTT.

In its sample, this clonotype ranks as medium-sized (0.01 to 0.1%). V is TRBV6-2 or TRBV6-3 and J is TRBJ2-5; the D is unclear. CDR1 is MNHEY and CDR2 is SVGEGT in the germline V gene. This CDR3 has 13 amino acids. V was shortened by 2 bases and J by 5 bases, with 9 bases between the two germline ends. CDR3 protein: CASSYEVGETQYF. The CDR3 bases are TGTGCCAGCAGTTACGAGGTAGGGGAGACCCAGTACTTC.

Sample share makes this clonotype medium-sized. The chain employs TRBV30 and TRBJ2-7; tentatively, D is TRBD2 (5 bases). The length of the CDR3 is 12 residues. The ends were cut back, 2 bases at V and 2 bases at J, with 7 bases in the middle. The germline gives CDR1 GTSNPN, CDR2 SVGIG (reference sequence). For the CDR3, the DNA is TGTGCCTGGAGTAGCGGTCCCTACGAGCAGTACTTC. Amino acid sequence: CAWSSGPYEQYF.

This clonotype was seen more than once but under ten times. V and J are TRBV11-2 and TRBJ2-5; D remains unclear. The CDR3 contains 14 residues. Germline CDR1 reads SGHAT; CDR2 reads FQNNGV. The V end was cut by 3 bases, the J end by 7 bases, with 15 bases between. CDR3 bases: TGTGCCAGCAGCTTCGGGCCTTCGGTGGGGACCCAGTACTTC. Its protein is CASSFGPSVGTQYF.

The chain is built from TRBV7-2 and TRBJ2-3, with 9 bases matching TRBD1. The V segment lost 9 bases and the J segment 5 bases; nucleotides outside the gene matches: 12. The CDR3 covers 15 residues. CDR1 is SGHTA and CDR2 is FQGNSA in the germline V gene. The CDR3 protein is CASSIQGQGVDTQYF. For the CDR3, the DNA is TGTGCCAGTAGCATACAGGGACAGGGAGTAGATACGCAGTATTTT.

This clonotype is judged medium-sized. The genes are TRBV10-3 and TRBJ2-6, with D perhaps matching TRBD1 or TRBD2 (5 bases each). Germline V lookup: CDR1 ENHRY, CDR2 SYGVKD. Trimming shortened V by 4 bases and J by 1 base, and 14 bases separated the two germline ends. The CDR3 loop spans 17 amino acids. Written as DNA, the CDR3 is TGTGCCATCAGTGCGGGGCAAGCGAGGTCTGGGGCCAACGTCCTGACTTTC. Amino acids: CAISAGQARSGANVLTF.

By share of the sample, this clonotype is medium-sized. Sequence at one end of the junction differs from germline and may be a read error. V usage is TRBV15 and J usage is TRBJ2-5; D unresolved. The V gene's germline CDR1 is LNHNV and CDR2 YYDKDF (reference sequence). The CDR3 is made up of 14 amino acids. The chain's CDR3 is CATIRDPVRETQYF. The DNA of the CDR3 is TGTGCCACCATCAGAGATCCAGTGCGGGAGACCCAGTACTTC.

This clonotype ranks as medium-sized. The CDR3 DNA reads TGCAGTGCTAGTAGGGACATTTCCGGGGAGCTGTTTTTT. Its protein product is CSASRDISGELFF. This chain connects TRBV20-1 to TRBJ2-2; tentatively, D is TRBD1 (6 bases). CDR3 length equals 13 residues. From germline, CDR1 is DFQATT and CDR2 SNEGSKA (reference sequence). The V and J ends lost 3 bases and 6 bases respectively, with 11 bases between them.

This clonotype rates as medium-sized (0.01 to 0.1%). The V and J genes are TRBV27 and TRBJ2-3, with D perhaps matching TRBD2 (6 bases). V lost 5 bases, J lost 3 bases, and 15 bases lay in between. Germline V gene sequence: CDR1 MNHEY, CDR2 SMNVEV (reference sequence). The CDR3 extends over 15 amino acids. CDR3 sequence (DNA): TGTGCCAGCAGTCAGGAGGGCCGGGGTACAGATACGCAGTATTTT. It yields the protein CASSQEGRGTDTQYF.